The 19 T cell receptor beta chains listed next were all sequenced from one sample in a study of identifying expanded T cells in peripheral blood. Assay: immunoSEQ multiplex PCR; the TCRdb copy retains only in-frame clones and omits some. In the table there are more than 85,000 clones, 88% of which are singletons. Sequences were obtained from blood. The receptors come from a person between 18 and 69 years old in good health.

This chain links TRBV19 with TRBJ2-2, with 10 positions matching TRBD2. Germline CDR1 and CDR2: LNHDA and SQIVND (reference sequence). With V trimmed by 3 bases and J by 4 bases, 5 bases remained unmatched. CDR3 size: 16 residues. This chain's CDR3 is CASSIPSGSTTGELFF. In DNA, the CDR3 is TGTGCCAGTAGTATTCCTAGCGGGAGTACCACCGGGGAGCTGTTTTTT.

This clone was seen only a few times. The rearrangement uses TRBV4-3 and TRBJ1-3; D is unresolved. The CDR3 contains 16 residues. Trimming cost V 0 bases and J 5 bases, with 14 bases left between them. Germline V gene lookup returns CDR1 LGHNA and CDR2 YSLEER. CDR3 in amino acids: CASSQDWAGPRNTIYF. CDR3 bases: TGCGCCAGCAGCCAAGATTGGGCAGGACCTCGAAACACCATATATTTT.

The rearrangement joins TRBV7-9 to TRBJ2-7; D unresolved. The CDR3 extends over 14 amino acids. From germline, CDR1 is SEHNR and CDR2 FQNEAQ (reference sequence). Deletions cut 5 bases from V and 5 bases from J, with 16 bases between. CDR3: CASSRAYRGHEQYF. CDR3 coding DNA: TGTGCCAGCAGCCGGGCCTACCGAGGCCACGAGCAGTACTTC. Based on the CDR3 plus reference TRBV7-9 and TRBJ2-7, the full variable domain is DTGVSQNPRHKITKRGQNVTFRCDPISEHNRLYWYRQTLGQGPEFLTYFQNEAQLEKSRLLSDRFSAERPKGSFSTLEIQRTEQGDSAMYLCASSRAYRGHEQYFGPGTRLTVT.

The chain couples TRBV18 to TRBJ1-5; 8 positions match TRBD1. This CDR3 contains 18 residues. The ends lost 5 bases at V and 0 bases at J; junction bases unmatched: 12. Per the germline V gene, CDR1 is KGHSH and CDR2 is LQKENI. This CDR3 is CASSVTGEIARSNQPQHF. Written as DNA, the CDR3 is TGTGCCAGCTCAGTGACAGGGGAGATTGCGCGTAGCAATCAGCCCCAGCATTTT.

The rearrangement uses TRBV7-6 and TRBJ2-5; D may be TRBD1 (6 bases). The CDR3 is made up of 14 amino acids. V lost 5 bases, J lost 4 bases, and 14 bases lay in between. The V gene's germline CDR1 is SGHVS and CDR2 FNYEAQ. The CDR3 nucleotides are TGTGCCAGCAGCCATGGGACACCTAGAGAGACCCAGTACTTC. Amino acids: CASSHGTPRETQYF.

The chain is built from TRBV29-1 and TRBJ2-6; D ambiguous. Trimming left V 0 bases short and J 2 bases short, with 11 bases between. Germline V gene lookup returns CDR1 SQVTM and CDR2 ANQGSEA. The CDR3 consists of 16 residues. The CDR3 bases are TGCAGCGTTGAAGATTTGGCCAGAGCTGGGGCCAACGTCCTGACTTTC. Its translation: CSVEDLARAGANVLTF.

V usage is TRBV9 and J usage is TRBJ1-3; 7 bases agree with TRBD1. This CDR3 is built from 14 residues. The germline gives CDR1 SGDLS, CDR2 YYNGEE. The J segment lost 0 bases and the V segment lost 5 bases, leaving 2 bases of the junction unmatched. The CDR3 protein is CASRQGDSGNTIYF. The CDR3 coding sequence is TGTGCCAGCAGGCAGGGGGACTCTGGAAACACCATATATTTT.

This clone was recorded once. This chain connects TRBV19 to TRBJ1-4; D is possibly TRBD1 (5 bases). This CDR3 is built from 15 residues. Germline CDR1 and CDR2: LNHDA and SQIVND (reference sequence). Trimming stripped 2 bases from V and 6 bases from J, with 13 bases between. CDR3: CASSIMGGGDEKLFF. As DNA, the CDR3 is TGTGCCAGTAGTATAATGGGGGGAGGTGATGAAAAACTGTTTTTT.

The chain couples TRBV6-5 to TRBJ2-1; D remains unclear. Trimming stripped 6 bases from V and 6 bases from J, with 18 bases between. CDR1 MNHEY and CDR2 SVGAGI come from the germline V gene. This CDR3 has 15 amino acids. For the CDR3, the DNA is TGTGCCAGCAGCTCCCCTCGGACCTACTTCAATGAGCAGTTCTTC. Its protein product is CASSSPRTYFNEQFF.

The J gene is TRBJ2-2, the V gene TRBV2; no definite D call. The CDR3 has 15 amino acids. Germline V gene data show CDR1 as SNHLY and CDR2 as FYNNEI. V gave up 4 bases and J gave up 4 bases, with 13 bases separating them. CDR3 nucleotides: TGTGCCAGCAGTGGGAACAGATTCTTCACCGGGGAGCTGTTTTTT. It translates to CASSGNRFFTGELFF.

This clone has more than one count but fewer than ten. The chain uses TRBV2 and TRBJ2-7, with TRBD2 matching over 15 bases. Germline V lookup: CDR1 SNHLY, CDR2 FYNNEI. V dropped 1 base and J dropped 4; count of bases not matched to a gene: 2. The CDR3 is 16 residues long. The CDR3 region is CASSEEGTSGRYEQYF. Here the CDR3 DNA reads TGTGCCAGCAGTGAAGAGGGGACTAGCGGGAGGTACGAGCAGTACTTC. Using reference TRBV2 and TRBJ2-7 for the parts outside the CDR3, the full variable domain is EPEVTQTPSHQVTQMGQEVILRCVPISNHLYFYWYRQILGQKVEFLVSFYNNEISEKSEIFDDQFSVERPDGSNFTLKIRSTKLEDSAMYFCASSEEGTSGRYEQYFGPGTRLTVT.

V is TRBV7-8 and J is TRBJ2-5, with D possibly being TRBD1 (6 bases). This CDR3 has 14 residues. Per the germline V gene, CDR1 is SGHVS and CDR2 is FQNEAQ. V lost 3 bases and J lost 5, with 13 bases in between. The CDR3 spells CASSLQGLGETQYF. CDR3 DNA sequence: TGTGCCAGCAGCTTGCAGGGGCTCGGGGAGACCCAGTACTTC.

The chain joins TRBV9 to TRBJ1-1, with D maybe TRBD1 (6 bases). This CDR3 is built from 14 residues. V was shortened by 0 bases and J by 3 bases, with 9 bases between the two germline ends. Germline lookup yields CDR1 SGDLS and CDR2 YYNGEE. CDR3 loop: CASSVGTGYTEAFF. Here the CDR3 DNA reads TGTGCCAGCAGCGTAGGCACAGGGTACACTGAAGCTTTCTTT.

This chain connects TRBV25-1 to TRBJ2-3, with a tentative D call TRBD2 (6 bases). This CDR3 is built from 11 residues. Per the germline V gene, CDR1 is MGHDK and CDR2 is SYGVNS. Trimming took off 4 bases at V and 8 bases at J, with 7 bases between the two ends. CDR3 loop: CASSGTITQYF. For the CDR3, the DNA is TGTGCCAGCAGTGGGACTATTACGCAGTATTTT.

In this sample, this clone turned up once. This chain uses TRBV5-3 with TRBJ2-1, with TRBD2 matching over 7 bases. TRBV5-3 is identified as an open reading frame with a role that is uncertain. The CDR3 totals 16 residues. V shed 0 bases and J 6 bases; nucleotides not matched to a gene: 9. The CDR3 sequence is CARSLAGLDVANEQFF. CDR3 nucleotide sequence: TGTGCCAGAAGCTTGGCCGGACTAGACGTCGCCAATGAGCAGTTCTTC.

The gene calls are TRBV9 and TRBJ2-3, with 13 bases that match TRBD2. Trimming removed 0 bases from V and 6 bases from J; junction bases left unmatched: 10. The germline gives CDR1 SGDLS, CDR2 YYNGEE. The CDR3 spans 18 residues. The CDR3 loop reads CASSVGYRLAGGGDTQYF. For the CDR3, the DNA is TGTGCCAGCAGCGTAGGGTACAGACTAGCGGGGGGCGGGGATACGCAGTATTTT.

This chain connects TRBV5-1 to TRBJ2-3, with D perhaps being TRBD1 or TRBD2 (5 bases each). Trimming cost V 4 bases and J 2 bases, with 20 bases left between them. There are 17 residues in the CDR3. CDR1 is SGHRS, CDR2 YFSETQ, per germline. This CDR3 is CASSGPGPVSYTDTQYF. The CDR3 coding sequence is TGCGCCAGCAGCGGACCGGGACCCGTGTCATACACAGATACGCAGTATTTT.

The V gene is TRBV6-5, the J gene TRBJ2-2; D may be TRBD2 (5 bases). The CDR3 runs 14 residues. In germline, CDR1 is MNHEY, CDR2 SVGAGI. Trimming left V 7 bases short and J 10 bases short, with 19 bases between. CDR3 protein: CASTLQGGFAELFF. DNA of the CDR3: TGTGCCAGCACCCTCCAAGGAGGTTTCGCGGAGCTGTTTTTT.

The chain carries TRBV7-2 and TRBJ1-5; 8 bases are shared with TRBD1. The CDR3 is made up of 15 amino acids. The germline V gene has CDR1 SGHTA and CDR2 FQGNSA. V shed 5 bases and J 9 bases; nucleotides not matched to a gene: 12. This CDR3 reads CASSLNGQGNLPQHF. CDR3 coding DNA: TGTGCCAGCAGCCTAAACGGACAGGGTAACCTGCCCCAGCATTTT.